The sample holds a few counts of the clone carrying this TCR beta chain. The entirety of the isolated RNA underwent reverse transcription, so expressed TCRB transcripts were sequenced. Assay: immunoSEQ multiplex PCR; the TCRdb copy retains only in-frame clones and omits some. Here the sample spans 350,000 to 400,000 clones, roughly 15% being singletons. The data derive from a study of beta chain features in type 1 diabetes. The germline CDR1 and CDR2 sequences are SGHRS and YFSETQ. This CDR3 region has 12 residues. Trimming removed 0 bases at V and 6 bases at J, with 7 bases between. The receptor comes from a woman aged 18-35 years in good health. The sample consisted of naive CD4+ T cells from blood. V and J are TRBV5-1 and TRBJ2-7, with D possibly matching TRBD2 (5 bases). The CDR3 DNA sequence: TGCGCCAGCAGCTTGGACCGGGGCGAGCAGTACTTC. Translated, it gives CASSLDRGEQYF. The complete variable domain, with remaining parts taken from reference TRBV5-1 and TRBJ2-7, reads KAGVTQTPRYLIKTRGQQVTLSCSPISGHRSVSWYQQTPGQGLQFLFEYFSETQRNKGNFPGRFSGRQFSNSRSEMNVSTLELGDSALYLCASSLDRGEQYFGPGTRLTVT.